These T cell receptor beta chains were read from a single sample in a study of kidney transplant recipient with SARS-CoV-2 infection. TCRdb reprocessed the reads with MiXCR, giving one entry per CDR3 protein. The sample contains approximately 250,000 distinct CDR3 sequences, under 30% of which appear only once. Sequenced material: a blood sample, taken at baseline and on roughly day 110 from a kidney transplant recipient. These receptor sequences come from a male patient aged 30 to 39 who had COVID-19 and was a kidney transplant recipient. The graft donor may account for some of the T cells. Each CDR3 is given with its conserved first and last residue. A D gene is named only where the DNA matches it firmly. Some rows have no size entry. The others give once, few or many, or a class for an expanded clone.

D: .
V: TRBV18
size: many
J: TRBJ2-7
DNA: TGTGCCAGCTCACCAAGCGACAACTACGAGCAGTACTTC
CDR3: CASSPSDNYEQYF

D: .
V: TRBV21-1
size: many
J: TRBJ1-1
DNA: TGTGCCAGCAGTCCAGGACAGGGGGACACTGAAGCTTTCTTT
CDR3: CASSPGQGDTEAFF

D: .
V: TRBV19
size: many
J: TRBJ2-5
DNA: TGTGCCAGTAGTACGAACAGGCAAGAGACCCAGTACTTC
CDR3: CASSTNRQETQYF

D: .
V: TRBV7-9
size: many
J: TRBJ2-7
DNA: TGTGCCAGCCGACGAGGCAACTCTCACGAGCAGTACTTC
CDR3: CASRRGNSHEQYF

D: .
V: TRBV12-3/TRBV12-4
size: many
J: TRBJ1-2
DNA: TGTGCCAGCGGTTCCCAAACCACAGCAGGAAAGACCTATGGCTACACCTTC
CDR3: CASGSQTTAGKTYGYTF

D: TRBD1
V: TRBV29-1
size: many
J: TRBJ1-2
DNA: TGCAGCGTTGAGGCAGGGGGCAACTATGGCTACACCTTC
CDR3: CSVEAGGNYGYTF

D: TRBD1
V: TRBV7-2
size: many
J: TRBJ1-2
DNA: TGTGCCAGCAGCTTAATGACAGGGCCCTATGGCTACACCTTC
CDR3: CASSLMTGPYGYTF

D: .
V: TRBV5-6
size: .
J: TRBJ1-1
DNA: TGTGCCAGCAACCGCAATAGGGAGACTGTCCTAGGGGACACTGAAGCTTTCTTT
CDR3: CASNRNRETVLGDTEAFF

D: .
V: TRBV12-3/TRBV12-4
size: many
J: TRBJ1-2
DNA: TGTGCCAGCAGTCAAGCGAACACAGCAGGAAAGACCTATGGCTACACCTTC
CDR3: CASSQANTAGKTYGYTF

D: .
V: TRBV24-1
size: .
J: TRBJ1-2
DNA: TGTGCCACCAGTGAGCCACATAGTACCAGAAAGACCTATGGCTACACCTTC
CDR3: CATSEPHSTRKTYGYTF

D: .
V: TRBV3-1
size: many
J: TRBJ1-1
DNA: TGTGCCAGCAGCTCTGCAATTCCCATTTCAATTCGCACTGAAGCTTTCTTT
CDR3: CASSSAIPISIRTEAFF

D: .
V: TRBV11-1
size: many
J: TRBJ1-2
DNA: TGTGCCAGCAGCCTAATATGTAAGGCTGGAAAGACCTATGGCTACACCTTC
CDR3: CASSLICKAGKTYGYTF

D: .
V: TRBV6-5
size: many
J: TRBJ1-4
DNA: TGTGCCAGCAGCCGGAGCTCTTCAACTAATGAAAAACTGTTTTTT
CDR3: CASSRSSSTNEKLFF

D: TRBD2
V: TRBV27
size: many
J: TRBJ2-1
DNA: TGTGCCAGCAGTTTACTAGCGGGATTGTCCTACAATGAGCAGTTCTTC
CDR3: CASSLLAGLSYNEQFF

D: TRBD1
V: TRBV10-1
size: many
J: TRBJ2-1
DNA: TGCGCCAGCAGTGACCGGACAGGGGCGCACGTGGATGAGCAGTTCTTC
CDR3: CASSDRTGAHVDEQFF

D: TRBD1
V: TRBV5-6
size: once
J: TRBJ2-5
DNA: TGTGCCAGCAGCTTAACAGGGGCTGGAGAGACCCAGTACTTC
CDR3: CASSLTGAGETQYF

D: TRBD1
V: TRBV6-2/TRBV6-3
size: .
J: TRBJ2-2
DNA: TGTACCAGCGGGACAGGGTTGAACACCGGGGAGCTGTTTTTT
CDR3: CTSGTGLNTGELFF

D: .
V: TRBV7-1
size: many
J: TRBJ1-2
DNA: TGTGCCAGCAGCATACTGACTCACGAGGGAAAGACCTATGGCTACACCTTC
CDR3: CASSILTHEGKTYGYTF

D: .
V: TRBV12-2
size: many
J: TRBJ1-2
DNA: TGTGCAAGTCGCAGCTATTCGACTCCACGAAAGACCTATGGCTACACCTTC
CDR3: CASRSYSTPRKTYGYTF

D: .
V: TRBV4-2
size: .
J: TRBJ1-2
DNA: TGTGCCAGCAGCATTTATCTCAAAGGTTGGAAGACCTATGGCTACACCTTC
CDR3: CASSIYLKGWKTYGYTF